This TCR beta chain originates from a study of metastatic and nonmetastatic thyroid tumors. Study-wide background: The authors compared repertoires across blood and tumor or nodule tissue from malignant and benign thyroid patients. Findings and limits, study-wide: Within blood and tumor, benign nodules reportedly had significantly lower TCR beta diversity than malignant thyroid tumors did.

This clone was seen a few times. Its matching antigen is unknown. CDR3 length equals 13 residues. Germline CDR1 and CDR2: MDHEN and SYDVKM. Patients underwent thyroid surgery, and none had received any treatment before it. In the source study's methods: Clinicopathological groups of papillary thyroid cancer showed CDR3 differences that were used to build a distant-metastasis classifier. TCRdb reanalyzed the PCR reads via MiXCR. None of the V and J calls come from the authors' own analysis; TCRdb made them. The sample records tens of thousands of clones, approximately 20% being singletons. V is TRBV28 and J is TRBJ2-7; D remains unclear. The receptor's source is a female donor with papillary thyroid cancer or a benign thyroid nodule (not recorded which). Some clones in this sample may be carry-over from other donors' samples. Material for sequencing was blood. The DNA for the CDR3 is TGTGTCATCAGCCCTTGTGCCACCTACGAGCAGTACTTC. It codes for CVISPCATYEQYF. The entire variable domain, with the rest obtained from reference TRBV28 and TRBJ2-7, is as follows: DVKVTQSSRYLVKRTGEKVFLECVQDMDHENMFWYRQDPGLGLRLIYFSYDVKMKEKGDIPEGYSVSREKKERFSLILESASTNQTSMYLCVISPCATYEQYFGPGTRLTVT.